The 25 T cell receptor beta chains reported below all come from one sample, sequenced in a study of T cells in Graves' hyperthyroidism and ophthalmopathy. Amplification of TCR beta CDR3 regions used RNA as the template. TCR CDR3 regions were first amplified by RT-PCR with HTBI primers. From the multiplex PCR reads, TCRdb called clonotypes with MiXCR, one entry per CDR3 protein. The table records around 610,000 distinct CDR3 sequences, approximately 14% of them present only once. Sequencing input: blood. These receptors all come from a woman in her thirties or forties with Graves' ophthalmopathy.

This clonotype was picked up a small number of times. The rearrangement joins TRBV19 to TRBJ1-1; 7 nucleotides agree with TRBD1. With V trimmed by 2 bases and J by 3 bases, 6 bases remained unmatched. This CDR3 spans 15 amino acids. Germline values: CDR1 LNHDA, CDR2 SQIVND (reference sequence). CDR3 loop: CASSISSTGHTEAFF. The CDR3 DNA follows: TGTGCCAGTAGTATAAGCTCGACAGGGCACACTGAAGCTTTCTTT.

This chain connects TRBV12-3 or TRBV12-4 to TRBJ1-5; D gene unclear. Trimming removed 7 bases at V and 2 bases at J, with 12 bases between. The length of the CDR3 is 14 residues. CDR3 DNA sequence: TGTGCCAGCACCTTCGACGGACGCAATCAGCCCCAGCATTTT. Protein sequence: CASTFDGRNQPQHF.

This clonotype was counted many times. The chain recombines TRBV12-3 or TRBV12-4 with TRBJ1-1; D not resolved. The length of the CDR3 is 14 residues. The V end was cut by 3 bases, the J end by 4 bases, with 12 bases between. In DNA form, the CDR3 reads TGTGCCAGCAGTTTGACGGGTTTGTCCACTGAAGCTTTCTTT. It is translated as CASSLTGLSTEAFF.

This clonotype appeared a few times. The J gene is TRBJ2-1, the V gene TRBV5-1; 12 positions agree with TRBD2. Germline CDR1 and CDR2: SGHRS and YFSETQ. Germline trimming cut 4 bases from V and 7 bases from J; bases unmatched to any gene: 6. The CDR3 contains 15 residues. The CDR3 sequence is CASSPLAGGINEQFF. In DNA, the CDR3 is TGCGCCAGCAGCCCCCTAGCGGGAGGGATAAATGAGCAGTTCTTC.

Here the CDR3 reads CASGAGVVYNEQFF. The CDR3 DNA reads as TGTGCCAGCGGAGCGGGAGTGGTCTACAATGAGCAGTTCTTC. The V gene is TRBV7-9, the J gene TRBJ2-1; 8 bases fit TRBD2. CDR1 and CDR2 (germline): SEHNR, FQNEAQ (reference sequence). V shed 8 bases and J 3 bases; nucleotides not matched to a gene: 6. CDR3 size: 14 residues.

The chain carries TRBV13 and TRBJ1-2; possible D gene TRBD1, 5 bases. CDR1 is PRHDT and CDR2 is FYEKMQ in the germline V gene (reference sequence). Trimming stripped 4 bases from V and 4 bases from J, with 22 bases between. The length of the CDR3 is 17 residues. The chain's CDR3 is CASSSSTVRAGTYGYTF. In DNA, the CDR3 is TGTGCCAGCAGCTCTAGTACGGTGAGGGCAGGGACCTATGGCTACACCTTC.

To note about this clonotype: The conserved closing phenylalanine or tryptophan is absent in this CDR3, likely reflecting a read error. In nucleotides, the CDR3 is TGTGCCAGCAGTTTGTCCACAGGGGGCCAAGAGACCCAGTACCTC. This encodes CASSLSTGGQETQYL. The chain recombines TRBV28 with TRBJ2-5; 8 positions match TRBD1. With V trimmed by 3 bases and J by 1 base, 4 bases remained unmatched. Germline CDR1 and CDR2: MDHEN and SYDVKM. The CDR3 has 15 amino acids.

This clonotype was seen ten or more times. V usage is TRBV29-1 and J usage is TRBJ2-5; perhaps D is TRBD1 or TRBD2 (5 bases each). CDR3 size: 14 residues. V lost 1 base, J lost 5 bases, and 14 bases lay in between. Germline CDR1 reads SQVTM; CDR2 reads ANQGSEA. The CDR3 reads CSVEATEGWETQYF. For the CDR3, the DNA is TGCAGCGTTGAAGCGACAGAGGGGTGGGAGACCCAGTACTTC.

This clonotype was observed at least ten times. This chain joins TRBV28 and TRBJ1-1, with no clear D. The CDR3 length is 14 residues. With 6 bases removed from V and 1 base from J, the gap between germline ends came to 12 bases. Germline CDR1 reads MDHEN; CDR2 reads SYDVKM. DNA of the CDR3: TGTGCCAGCAGCCCAAATCGGCGGAACACTGAAGCTTTCTTT. Its protein product is CASSPNRRNTEAFF.

This clonotype was counted ten times or more. This chain connects TRBV7-3 to TRBJ2-3; D is uncertain. V gave up 4 bases and J gave up 0 bases, with 5 bases separating them. The CDR3 has 13 amino acids. Per the germline V gene, CDR1 is SGHTA and CDR2 is FQGTGA. This CDR3 reads CASSSPSTDTQYF. CDR3 sequence (DNA): TGTGCCAGCAGCTCCCCTAGCACAGATACGCAGTATTTT.

This clonotype was seen ten or more times. The rearrangement links TRBV12-3 or TRBV12-4 to TRBJ2-5; 9 bases align to TRBD2. Unmatched junction bases numbered 9, after V lost 2 bases and J lost 5 bases. There are 16 residues in the CDR3. The chain's CDR3 is CASSLNSGSWGETQYF. The CDR3 region has the DNA TGTGCCAGCAGTTTAAATAGCGGGAGTTGGGGGGAGACCCAGTACTTC.

Ten or more counts support this clonotype. The J gene is TRBJ2-5, the V gene TRBV28; 13 bases agree with TRBD2. Germline V gives CDR1 MDHEN, CDR2 SYDVKM. The ends lost 2 bases at V and 2 bases at J; junction bases unmatched: 8. The CDR3 runs to 18 residues. The CDR3 reads CASSLTSGRAGRQETQYF. The CDR3, as DNA: TGTGCCAGCAGTTTAACTAGCGGGAGGGCCGGTCGTCAAGAGACCCAGTACTTC.

V gene TRBV19 combines with J gene TRBJ1-6, with TRBD1 as a possible D gene (6 bases). Germline V lookup: CDR1 LNHDA, CDR2 SQIVND (reference sequence). Trimming cost V 3 bases and J 7 bases, with 13 bases left between them. This CDR3 contains 15 residues. DNA of the CDR3: TGTGCCAGTAGTATCATTGGACAGCCAAATTCACCCCTCCACTTT. Translated: CASSIIGQPNSPLHF.

This clonotype occurred many times. The chain recombines TRBV6-1 with TRBJ1-5, with D perhaps TRBD1 (6 bases). Germline V lookup: CDR1 MNHNS, CDR2 SASEGT. Trimming shortened V by 7 bases and J by 0 bases, and 13 bases separated the two germline ends. The CDR3 spans 15 residues. CDR3 loop: CASKKTGTSNQPQHF. As DNA, the CDR3 is TGTGCCAGCAAGAAAACAGGGACTAGCAATCAGCCCCAGCATTTT.

This clonotype was counted a few times. This chain joins TRBV28 and TRBJ1-1; unclear D gene. The CDR3 is 13 residues long. Trimming stripped 5 bases from V and 1 base from J, with 8 bases between. Germline V gene lookup returns CDR1 MDHEN and CDR2 SYDVKM. The CDR3 sequence is CASSAYPNTEAFF. The CDR3, as DNA: TGTGCCAGCAGTGCTTACCCGAACACTGAAGCTTTCTTT.

CDR3 DNA: TGTGCCAGCAGCTTAAATGGCGGGAGGGCCCAAGAGACCCAGTACTTC. The encoded protein is CASSLNGGRAQETQYF. The chain uses TRBV7-3 and TRBJ2-5, with 9 bases lining up with TRBD2. Germline trimming cut 1 base from V and 1 base from J; bases unmatched to any gene: 4. Germline CDR1 is SGHTA and CDR2 is FQGTGA. The length of the CDR3 is 16 residues.

This chain joins TRBV19 and TRBJ2-7; 8 nucleotides agree with TRBD1. The germline V gene has CDR1 LNHDA and CDR2 SQIVND (reference sequence). This CDR3 region has 15 residues. With V trimmed by 3 bases and J by 4 bases, 8 bases remained unmatched. CDR3 sequence reads: CASSIRTGSIYEQYF. In DNA form, the CDR3 reads TGTGCCAGTAGTATTCGGACAGGGAGCATATACGAGCAGTACTTC.

This clonotype appeared many times. The genes are TRBV29-1 and TRBJ1-5; 9 nucleotides agree with TRBD1. V gave up 4 bases and J gave up 3 bases; unmatched junction bases: 7. The length of the CDR3 is 15 residues. Germline assignment: CDR1 SQVTM and CDR2 ANQGSEA. CDR3 DNA: TGCAGCGTTGGAGCGGGGACAGGGCCCAATCAGCCCCAGCATTTT. It codes for CSVGAGTGPNQPQHF. Full variable domain (outside the CDR3, taken from reference TRBV29-1 and TRBJ1-5): SAVISQKPSRDICQRGTSLTIQCQVDSQVTMMFWYRQQPGQSLTLIATANQGSEATYESGFVIDKFPISRPNLTFSTLTVSNMSPEDSSIYLCSVGAGTGPNQPQHFGDGTRLSIL.

DNA for the CDR3: TGCGCCAGCAGCTTGGCCGATGGCAGGACGCAGTATTTT. Its protein product is CASSLADGRTQYF. V and J are TRBV5-1 and TRBJ2-3; D is ambiguous. The CDR3 has 13 amino acids. The germline CDR1 and CDR2 sequences are SGHRS and YFSETQ. V lost 0 bases, J lost 9 bases, and 11 bases lay in between.

This clonotype appeared many times. The chain has TRBV29-1 and TRBJ1-1; 9 nucleotides match TRBD1. Germline CDR1 is SQVTM and CDR2 is ANQGSEA. V was clipped by 5 bases and J by 6 bases; unmatched bases: 10. The CDR3 is 14 residues long. CDR3 sequence reads: CSVRRPGQGPEAFF. The CDR3 DNA follows: TGCAGCGTTCGTAGACCGGGACAGGGTCCTGAAGCTTTCTTT.

This clonotype was counted ten times or more. The chain couples TRBV29-1 to TRBJ2-5; no clear D gene. The CDR3 consists of 10 residues. The V end lost 8 bases, the J end lost 3 bases, and 7 bases lay between the germline ends. Germline V gene lookup returns CDR1 SQVTM and CDR2 ANQGSEA. The CDR3 DNA reads as TGCAGCACCTTCAAAGAGACCCAGTACTTC. This sequence encodes CSTFKETQYF. Full variable domain (outside the CDR3, taken from reference TRBV29-1 and TRBJ2-5): SAVISQKPSRDICQRGTSLTIQCQVDSQVTMMFWYRQQPGQSLTLIATANQGSEATYESGFVIDKFPISRPNLTFSTLTVSNMSPEDSSIYLCSTFKETQYFGPGTRLLVL.

In its sample, this clonotype was seen a few times. The gene calls are TRBV24-1 and TRBJ2-2; perhaps D is TRBD1 or TRBD2 (5 bases each). The CDR3 has 14 amino acids. Between the trimmed V and J ends, which lost 9 bases and 8 bases, there was a span of 18 bases. The germline gives CDR1 KGHDR, CDR2 SFDVKD. CDR3 sequence (DNA): TGTGCCACCGGACTTCCAGGGATTACGGGGGAGCTGTTTTTT. Translated, it gives CATGLPGITGELFF.

Concerning this clonotype: One end of the junction varies from germline; a read error may be responsible. The CDR3 DNA reads TGTGCTAGCAGCTCTACCGGACTAGCGGGAGAGACCCAGTACTTC. As protein: CASSSTGLAGETQYF. This chain uses TRBV7-7 with TRBJ2-5; 11 bases fit TRBD2. CDR3 length equals 15 residues. Germline V gives CDR1 SSHAT, CDR2 FNYEAQ (reference sequence).

This clonotype was observed at least ten times. The chain combines TRBV19 with TRBJ1-2; D ambiguous. Germline-derived CDR1 and CDR2 are LNHDA and SQIVND (reference sequence). With 7 bases removed from V and 3 bases from J, the gap between germline ends came to 12 bases. CDR3 size: 13 residues. This CDR3 is CASKQGRHYGYTF. The CDR3 nucleotides read TGTGCCAGTAAGCAAGGGAGACACTATGGCTACACCTTC. Supplemented by reference TRBV19 and TRBJ1-2, the full variable domain reads DGGITQSPKYLFRKEGQNVTLSCEQNLNHDAMYWYRQDPGQGLRLIYYSQIVNDFQKGDIAEGYSVSREKKESFPLTVTSAQKNPTAFYLCASKQGRHYGYTFGSGTRLTVV.

This clonotype was detected ten times or more. V and J are TRBV28 and TRBJ2-5; 7 bases map to TRBD1. The ends lost 7 bases at V and 4 bases at J; junction bases unmatched: 21. CDR1 and CDR2 from the germline V gene are MDHEN and SYDVKM. This CDR3 has 18 residues. The CDR3 DNA reads as TGTGCCAGCACCCAATCTTTGGACAGGCTAGATGGCGGAGAGACCCAGTACTTC. Protein: CASTQSLDRLDGGETQYF.